This passage covers 3 T cell receptor beta chains from one sample sequenced in a study of blood T cell repertoires in COVID-19. Repertoires were generated with immunoSEQ multiplex PCR, while TCRdb's copy carries only in-frame clones and drops some. The profile covers roughly 300,000 clones, with approximately 85% appearing a single time and over 8% taken by the ten largest. The material sequenced was peripheral blood. The receptors were gathered from a man younger than 30 with active or convalescent COVID-19.

The chain has TRBV5-4 and TRBJ2-5, with D perhaps matching TRBD1 (6 bases). The germline V gene has CDR1 SGHNT and CDR2 YYREEE (reference sequence). Trimming shortened V by 7 bases and J by 4 bases, and 17 bases separated the two germline ends. The CDR3 spans 14 residues. CDR3 bases: TGTGCCAGCCTTCTGCAGGGGCGCGGAGAGACCCAGTACTTC. Encoded protein: CASLLQGRGETQYF. The full variable domain, with the rest looked up from reference TRBV5-4 and TRBJ2-5, is ETGVTQSPTHLIKTRGQQVTLRCSSQSGHNTVSWYQQALGQGPQFIFQYYREEENGRGNFPPRFSGLQFPNYSSELNVNALELDDSALYLCASLLQGRGETQYFGPGTRLLVL.

The chain joins TRBV5-1 to TRBJ1-6, with TRBD1 matching over 7 bases. CDR3 length: 17 amino acids. Germline loops: CDR1 SGHRS, CDR2 YFSETQ. After removal of 0 bases from V and 0 bases from J, the junction contained 3 bases not matched to a gene. The CDR3 nucleotides read TGCGCCAGCAGCTTGGGGGGACAGTTCTCCTATAATTCACCCCTCCACTTT. Its protein is CASSLGGQFSYNSPLHF.

The chain employs TRBV29-1 and TRBJ1-1; D remains unclear. CDR3 length: 14 amino acids. The germline gives CDR1 SQVTM, CDR2 ANQGSEA. The V and J ends lost 0 bases and 6 bases respectively, with 14 bases between them. CDR3 DNA: TGCAGCGTTGAAGAAGCGAGTTTCCTGTCTGAAGCTTTCTTT. Translated, it gives CSVEEASFLSEAFF.